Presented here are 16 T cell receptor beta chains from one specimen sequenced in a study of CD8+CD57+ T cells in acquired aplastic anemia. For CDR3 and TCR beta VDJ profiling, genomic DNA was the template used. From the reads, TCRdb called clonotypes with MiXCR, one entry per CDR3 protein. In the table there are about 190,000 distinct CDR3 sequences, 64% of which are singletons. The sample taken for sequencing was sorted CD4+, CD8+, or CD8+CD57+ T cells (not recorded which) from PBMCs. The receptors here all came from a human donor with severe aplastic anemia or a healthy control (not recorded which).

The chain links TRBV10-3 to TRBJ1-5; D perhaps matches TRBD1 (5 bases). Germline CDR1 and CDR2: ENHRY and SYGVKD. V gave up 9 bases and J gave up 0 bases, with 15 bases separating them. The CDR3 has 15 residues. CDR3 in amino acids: CAIRATDSSNQPQHF. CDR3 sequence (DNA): TGTGCCATTAGGGCCACCGACAGTAGCAATCAGCCCCAGCATTTT.

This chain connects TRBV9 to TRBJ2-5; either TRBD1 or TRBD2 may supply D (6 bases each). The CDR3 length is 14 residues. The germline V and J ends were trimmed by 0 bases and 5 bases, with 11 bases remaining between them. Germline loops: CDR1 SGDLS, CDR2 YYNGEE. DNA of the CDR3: TGTGCCAGCAGCGTAGGGCAGGGGAGGGAGACCCAGTACTTC. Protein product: CASSVGQGRETQYF.

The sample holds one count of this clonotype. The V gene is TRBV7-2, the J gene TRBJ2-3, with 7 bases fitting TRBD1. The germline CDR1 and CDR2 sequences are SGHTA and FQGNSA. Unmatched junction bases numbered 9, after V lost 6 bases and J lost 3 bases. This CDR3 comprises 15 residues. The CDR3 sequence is CASSETGVVTDTQYF. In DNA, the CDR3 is TGTGCCAGCAGTGAAACAGGGGTTGTAACAGATACGCAGTATTTT.

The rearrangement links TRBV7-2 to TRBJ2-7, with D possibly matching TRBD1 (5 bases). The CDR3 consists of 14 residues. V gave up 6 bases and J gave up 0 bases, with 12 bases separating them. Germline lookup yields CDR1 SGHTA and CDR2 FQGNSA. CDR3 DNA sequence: TGTGCCAGCAGTAACCGACAGACCTCCTACGAGCAGTACTTC. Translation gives CASSNRQTSYEQYF.

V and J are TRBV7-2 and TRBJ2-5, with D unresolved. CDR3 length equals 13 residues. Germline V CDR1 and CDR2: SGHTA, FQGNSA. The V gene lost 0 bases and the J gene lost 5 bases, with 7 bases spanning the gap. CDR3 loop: CASSLAGKETQYF. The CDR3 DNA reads TGTGCCAGCAGCTTAGCAGGAAAGGAGACCCAGTACTTC.

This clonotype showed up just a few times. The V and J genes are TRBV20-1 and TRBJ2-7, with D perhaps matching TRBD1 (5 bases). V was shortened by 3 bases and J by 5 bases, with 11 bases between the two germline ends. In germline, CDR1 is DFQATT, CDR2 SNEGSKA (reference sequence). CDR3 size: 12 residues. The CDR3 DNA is TGCAGTGCTAGTCAGGGTTACCACGAGCAGTACTTC. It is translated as CSASQGYHEQYF.

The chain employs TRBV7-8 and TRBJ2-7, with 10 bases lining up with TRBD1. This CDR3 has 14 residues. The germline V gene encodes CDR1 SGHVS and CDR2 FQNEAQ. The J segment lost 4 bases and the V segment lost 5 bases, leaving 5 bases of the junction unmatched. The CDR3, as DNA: TGTGCCAGCAGCCTCGACAGGGGGCAGTACGAGCAGTACTTC. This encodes CASSLDRGQYEQYF.

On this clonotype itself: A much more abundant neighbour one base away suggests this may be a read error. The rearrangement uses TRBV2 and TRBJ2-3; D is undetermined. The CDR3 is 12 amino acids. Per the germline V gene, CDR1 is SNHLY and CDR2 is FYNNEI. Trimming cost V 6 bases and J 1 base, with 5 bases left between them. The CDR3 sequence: CASRLGTDTQYF. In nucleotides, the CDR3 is TGTGCCAGCAGGTTGGGCACAGATACGCAGTATTTT.

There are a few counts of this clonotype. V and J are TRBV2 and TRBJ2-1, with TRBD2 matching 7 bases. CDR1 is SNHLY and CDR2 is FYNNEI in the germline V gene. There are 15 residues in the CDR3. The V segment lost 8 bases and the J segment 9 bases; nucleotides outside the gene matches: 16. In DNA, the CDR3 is TGTGCCAGCGGCATAAGGCTAGCGGATACAAGTGAGCAGTTCTTC. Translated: CASGIRLADTSEQFF.

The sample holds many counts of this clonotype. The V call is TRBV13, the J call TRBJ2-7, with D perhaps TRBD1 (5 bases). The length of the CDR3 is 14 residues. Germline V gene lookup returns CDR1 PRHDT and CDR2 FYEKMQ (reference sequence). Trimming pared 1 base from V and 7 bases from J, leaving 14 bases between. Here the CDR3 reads CASSLDTGTDEQYF. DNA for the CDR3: TGTGCCAGCAGCTTAGATACAGGCACTGATGAGCAGTACTTC.

CDR3 amino acids: CASSLNVFGGTHHF. The CDR3 region has the DNA TGTGCCAGCAGCTTAAATGTTTTCGGGGGGACCCACCACTTT. This chain joins TRBV7-9 and TRBJ1-6, with D tentatively TRBD1 (5 bases). From germline, CDR1 is SEHNR and CDR2 FQNEAQ (reference sequence). The germline V and J ends were trimmed by 2 bases and 18 bases, with 20 bases remaining between them. The CDR3 covers 14 residues.

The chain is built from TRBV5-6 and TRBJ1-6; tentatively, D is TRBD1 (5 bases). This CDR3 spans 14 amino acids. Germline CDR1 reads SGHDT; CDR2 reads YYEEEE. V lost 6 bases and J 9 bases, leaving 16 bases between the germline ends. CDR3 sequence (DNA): TGTGCCAGCACCCGGGGACCGTCGGGTTCACCCCTCCACTTT. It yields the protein CASTRGPSGSPLHF. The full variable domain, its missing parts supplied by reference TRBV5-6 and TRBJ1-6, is DAGVTQSPTHLIKTRGQQVTLRCSPKSGHDTVSWYQQALGQGPQFIFQYYEEEERQRGNFPDRFSGHQFPNYSSELNVNALLLGDSALYLCASTRGPSGSPLHFGNGTRLTVT.

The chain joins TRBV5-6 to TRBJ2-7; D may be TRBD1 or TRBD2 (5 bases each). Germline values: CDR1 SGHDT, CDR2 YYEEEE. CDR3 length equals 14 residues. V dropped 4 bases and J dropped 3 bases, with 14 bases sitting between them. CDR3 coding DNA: TGTGCCAGCAGCCCCGAGGGGATAAGCTACGAGCAGTACTTC. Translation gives CASSPEGISYEQYF.

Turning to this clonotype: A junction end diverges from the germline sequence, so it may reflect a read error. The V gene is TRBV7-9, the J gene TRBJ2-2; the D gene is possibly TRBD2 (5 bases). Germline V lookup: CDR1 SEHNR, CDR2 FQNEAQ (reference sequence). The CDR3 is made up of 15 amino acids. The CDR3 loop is CSSSLDSTPFGELFF. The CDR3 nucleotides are TGTTCCAGCAGTTTGGACTCCACACCGTTCGGCGAGCTGTTTTTT. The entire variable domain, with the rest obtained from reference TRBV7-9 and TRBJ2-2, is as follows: DTGVSQNPRHKITKRGQNVTFRCDPISEHNRLYWYRQTLGQGPEFLTYFQNEAQLEKSRLLSDRFSAERPKGSFSTLEIQRTEQGDSAMYLCSSSLDSTPFGELFFGEGSRLTVL.

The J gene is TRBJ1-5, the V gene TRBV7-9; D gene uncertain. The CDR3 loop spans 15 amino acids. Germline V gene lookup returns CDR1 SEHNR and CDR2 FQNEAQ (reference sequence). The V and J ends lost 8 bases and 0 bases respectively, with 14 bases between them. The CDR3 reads CASGSTWDSNQPQHF. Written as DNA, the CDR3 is TGTGCCAGCGGATCCACGTGGGATAGCAATCAGCCCCAGCATTTT.

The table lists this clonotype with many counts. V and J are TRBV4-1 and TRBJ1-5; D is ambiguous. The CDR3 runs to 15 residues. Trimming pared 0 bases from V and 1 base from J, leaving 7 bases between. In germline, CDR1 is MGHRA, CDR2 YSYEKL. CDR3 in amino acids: CASSQDIGSNQPQHF. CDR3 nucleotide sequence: TGCGCCAGCAGCCAAGATATAGGGAGCAATCAGCCCCAGCATTTT.